Listed below are T cell receptor beta chains from one sample, sequenced in a study of T cell repertoires in cytomegalovirus infection. One entry per CDR3 protein results from TCRdb running MiXCR on the reads. Among approximately 250,000 distinct CDR3 sequences listed, roughly 10% were seen once. Sequences were obtained from PBMCs. Receptor source: a human donor in good health (CMV status not recorded). Some clones in this sample may be carry-over from other donors' samples. CDR3s include the opening cysteine and the closing phenylalanine or tryptophan. The order of the fields is CDR3 protein, CDR3 DNA, clone size, V gene, J gene, D gene. The D gene is left open where the match is weak. The size field is filled for only some rows; it gives once, few, many or a size class.

CASSQEAGGAFF	TGTGCCAGCAGCCAAGAGGCAGGGGGAGCTTTCTTT	many	TRBV3-1	TRBJ1-1	TRBD1
CASSIPGQGEVNTGELFF	TGTGCCAGCAGCATCCCGGGACAGGGGGAAGTGAACACCGGGGAGCTGTTTTTT	many	TRBV7-8	TRBJ2-2	TRBD1
CASSRFTEAFF	TGTGCCAGCAGTCGTTTTACGGAAGCTTTCTTT	many	TRBV7-9	TRBJ1-1	-
CASSARGRTHQPQHF	TGTGCCAGCAGCGCGCGGGGGAGGACCCATCAGCCCCAGCATTTT	many	TRBV7-2	TRBJ1-5	-
CSVQTGGTDTQYF	TGCAGCGTCCAGACAGGGGGCACAGATACGCAGTATTTT	few	TRBV29-1	TRBJ2-3	TRBD1
CASSLFGGAQQPQHF	TGTGCCAGCAGTTTGTTCGGGGGGGCTCAACAGCCCCAGCATTTT	-	TRBV27	TRBJ1-5	-
CASSSLYQQYF	TGTGCCAGCAGCTCCTTATACCAGCAGTACTTC	many	TRBV7-2	TRBJ2-7	-
CATSSPREAGANVLTF	TGTGCCACCAGCAGTCCTCGGGAGGCTGGGGCCAACGTCCTGACTTTC	many	TRBV15	TRBJ2-6	TRBD2
CASSLALGQGIYEQYF	TGTGCCAGCAGCTTAGCCCTGGGACAGGGGATCTACGAGCAGTACTTC	few	TRBV7-6	TRBJ2-7	TRBD1
CASSTGQGFGYTF	TGTGCCAGCAGTACGGGACAGGGATTTGGCTACACCTTC	many	TRBV28	TRBJ1-2	TRBD1
CASSPVGGSGFGEKLFF	TGTGCCAGCAGCCCGGTTGGTGGCAGCGGGTTCGGTGAAAAACTGTTTTTT	-	TRBV7-4	TRBJ1-4	-
CASSPEAADPRQPQHF	TGCGCCAGCAGCCCGGAGGCAGCCGACCCCCGTCAGCCCCAGCATTTT	many	TRBV5-1	TRBJ1-5	-
CASRPGGFGLVEQYF	TGTGCCAGCAGACCGGGGGGCTTCGGGCTGGTTGAGCAGTACTTC	few	TRBV28	TRBJ2-7	-
CASSFPDHLEAFF	TGTGCCAGCAGCTTTCCGGACCACCTTGAAGCTTTCTTT	few	TRBV7-4	TRBJ1-1	-
CASRLDMNTEAFF	TGTGCCAGCCGACTAGACATGAACACTGAAGCTTTCTTT	many	TRBV11-2	TRBJ1-1	-
CASSLSENTIYF	TGTGCCAGCAGCTTGTCTGAAAACACCATATATTTT	many	TRBV7-8	TRBJ1-3	-
CASSLAGPNEQYF	TGTGCCAGCAGCTTAGCGGGGCCGAACGAGCAGTACTTC	many	TRBV7-2	TRBJ2-7	-
CASSLGSLPSTDTQYF	TGTGCCAGCAGCTTAGGGAGCCTTCCTAGCACAGATACGCAGTATTTT	many	TRBV7-2	TRBJ2-3	-
CASSLGWERDTQYF	TGTGCCAGCAGCTTAGGGTGGGAGAGAGATACGCAGTATTTT	few	TRBV7-2	TRBJ2-3	-
CASSQVSTTNSPLHF	TGTGCCAGCAGCCAAGTCTCGACAACTAATTCACCCCTCCACTTT	few	TRBV3-1	TRBJ1-6	-
CASSPRMSNQPQHF	TGTGCCAGCAGTCCCCGTATGAGCAATCAGCCCCAGCATTTT	many	TRBV2	TRBJ1-5	-
CASSLGSGNNYGYTF	TGCGCCAGCAGCTTGGGGTCAGGGAACAACTATGGCTACACCTTC	-	TRBV5-1	TRBJ1-2	-
CASSMDSSGNTIYF	TGTGCCAGCAGCATGGACAGCTCTGGAAACACCATATATTTT	many	TRBV7-2	TRBJ1-3	-
CSAEPPTVLYGYTF	TGCAGTGCTGAGCCCCCAACTGTACTCTATGGCTACACCTTC	few	TRBV20-1	TRBJ1-2	-
CASSSRTASYEQYF	TGTGCCAGCAGCTCTCGGACAGCCTCCTACGAGCAGTACTTC	many	TRBV7-2	TRBJ2-7	-
CASSLPGQGYEQYF	TGTGCCAGTAGTTTACCGGGACAGGGCTACGAGCAGTACTTC	few	TRBV19	TRBJ2-7	TRBD1
CASSLVGPYNSPLHF	TGTGCCAGCAGCTTAGTCGGCCCCTATAATTCACCCCTCCACTTT	many	TRBV7-2	TRBJ1-6	-
CASSPDRANTEAFF	TGTGCCAGCAGCCCTGACAGAGCAAACACTGAAGCTTTCTTT	many	TRBV7-8	TRBJ1-1	-